Given below is one T cell receptor (beta chain) in context. Its target is not known. The data are from a study of shared clonotypes between healthy human individuals. Findings of the study overall: The naive CD4 repertoires of a few donors were compared, and approximately 4.5% of clonotypes were shared.

Only CD45RO-negative cells positively selected for CCR7 counted as naive CD8 cells, so terminally differentiated effector memory CD45RA+ cells were excluded. Some clones are missing from TCRdb's copy, which holds only in-frame ones; the method was immunoSEQ multiplex PCR. The repertoire consists of some 2,000,000 clones, with about 95% occurring once and the leading ten covering about 1.1%. V was pared by 4 bases and J by 3 bases, with 20 bases between. Germline V gene lookup returns CDR1 SGDLS and CDR2 YYNGEE. The CDR3 totals 16 residues. What was sequenced was naive CD8+ T cells sorted from blood. The chain joins TRBV9 to TRBJ2-7; D is unclear. The receptor was derived from a man between 18 and 35 years old in good health. Written as DNA, the CDR3 is TGTGCCAGCAGCCCGAGTTCGGTAGCTGGTATCTACGAGCAGTACTTC. This encodes CASSPSSVAGIYEQYF.